These 32 T cell receptor beta chains were all obtained from the same sample, sequenced in a study of beta chain features in type 1 diabetes. Whole-study results and caveats: Among all four CD4+ subsets, Type 1 diabetes patients had TCRB CDR3s that were moderately but significantly shorter.

For these TCRs, the target antigens are not known. The authors reverse transcribed all of the isolated RNA, so sequencing captured expressed TCRB transcripts. Data came from immunoSEQ multiplex PCR; TCRdb stores just in-frame clones and leaves some out. The sample lists over 200,000 clones, about a tenth occurring once. Sequenced sample: naive CD4+ T cells from blood. The receptors were sampled from a man aged 25 to 40 with type 1 diabetes.

The rearrangement links TRBV5-4 to TRBJ1-4, with 7 bases matching TRBD1. The junction had 5 bases not matched to a gene; V was cut back by 1 base and J by 5 bases. This CDR3 spans 15 amino acids. The germline gives CDR1 SGHNT, CDR2 YYREEE (reference sequence). DNA for the CDR3: TGTGCCAGCAGCTTGAGGGGACAGCTGAATGAAAAACTGTTTTTT. Translated: CASSLRGQLNEKLFF.

This chain connects TRBV29-1 to TRBJ2-5, with 10 nucleotides matching TRBD2. CDR1 SQVTM and CDR2 ANQGSEA come from the germline V gene. This CDR3 has 13 residues. The V segment lost 8 bases and the J segment 3 bases; nucleotides outside the gene matches: 6. CDR3 residues: CSFRTSGKETQYF. In DNA form, the CDR3 reads TGCAGCTTCCGGACTAGCGGAAAAGAGACCCAGTACTTC.

This clone was seen more than once but under ten times. The chain has TRBV5-8 and TRBJ2-5; 7 bases agree with TRBD2. Germline lookup yields CDR1 SGHTS and CDR2 YDEGEE. CDR3 length: 15 residues. V shed 3 bases and J 2 bases; nucleotides not matched to a gene: 7. CDR3: CASSSGWGGQETQYF. Here the CDR3 DNA reads TGTGCCAGCAGCTCGGGCTGGGGGGGTCAAGAGACCCAGTACTTC.

Written as DNA, the CDR3 is TGTGCCAGCAGCGTCCGGGACAGGGGGCCCTTCGGGGAGCTGTTTTTT. Amino acids: CASSVRDRGPFGELFF. The J gene is TRBJ2-2, the V gene TRBV9, with 12 nucleotides matching TRBD1. This CDR3 has 16 amino acids. CDR1 and CDR2 (germline): SGDLS, YYNGEE. Unmatched junction bases numbered 6, after V lost 2 bases and J lost 7 bases.

This clone appeared a few times. The rearrangement uses TRBV7-3 and TRBJ2-2; D may be TRBD1 (5 bases). Germline V CDR1 and CDR2: SGHTA, FQGTGA. V gave up 5 bases and J gave up 1 base, with 8 bases separating them. This CDR3 has 14 amino acids. CDR3 protein: CASSPQGNTGELFF. The CDR3 DNA reads TGTGCCAGCAGCCCGCAGGGGAACACCGGGGAGCTGTTTTTT.

This clone has just a few counts. The J gene is TRBJ1-1, the V gene TRBV5-1; 9 bases align to TRBD1. The CDR3 is 15 residues long. CDR1 and CDR2 from the germline V gene are SGHRS and YFSETQ. Trimming cost V 2 bases and J 6 bases; bases outside gene matches: 8. The CDR3 sequence: CASSFLGDRDAEAFF. CDR3 DNA: TGCGCCAGCAGCTTCCTCGGGGACAGGGATGCTGAAGCTTTCTTT.

This clone came up a few times. The chain joins TRBV2 to TRBJ1-1, with D possibly TRBD1 on 5 matching bases. Trimming took 5 bases from V and 6 from J, leaving 7 bases between them. This CDR3 region has 11 residues. Per the germline V gene, CDR1 is SNHLY and CDR2 is FYNNEI. The CDR3 DNA reads as TGTGCCAGCAGTCGGGACTCTGAAGCTTTCTTT. Translation gives CASSRDSEAFF.

This clone was observed a handful of times. This rearrangement joins TRBV5-6 to TRBJ1-1; no definite D call. Germline loops: CDR1 SGHDT, CDR2 YYEEEE. This CDR3 comprises 17 residues. V lost 4 bases and J lost 1, with 20 bases in between. CDR3 coding DNA: TGTGCCAGCAGCCGAAAAACGAGAATCAGGTCGAACACTGAAGCTTTCTTT. It codes for CASSRKTRIRSNTEAFF. The full variable domain, with the rest looked up from reference TRBV5-6 and TRBJ1-1, is DAGVTQSPTHLIKTRGQQVTLRCSPKSGHDTVSWYQQALGQGPQFIFQYYEEEERQRGNFPDRFSGHQFPNYSSELNVNALLLGDSALYLCASSRKTRIRSNTEAFFGQGTRLTVV.

The J gene is TRBJ1-5, the V gene TRBV7-9, with no clear D. CDR1 is SEHNR and CDR2 is FQNEAQ in the germline V gene (reference sequence). Trimming removed 7 bases from V and 0 bases from J, with 7 bases in between. CDR3 length: 13 residues. The CDR3 nucleotides read TGTGCCAGCACCGGGAATAGCAATCAGCCCCAGCATTTT. This sequence encodes CASTGNSNQPQHF. Filled out from reference TRBV7-9 and TRBJ1-5, the complete variable domain reads DTGVSQNPRHKITKRGQNVTFRCDPISEHNRLYWYRQTLGQGPEFLTYFQNEAQLEKSRLLSDRFSAERPKGSFSTLEIQRTEQGDSAMYLCASTGNSNQPQHFGDGTRLSIL.

This clone was seen a handful of times. The chain carries TRBV9 and TRBJ1-1; possibly TRBD1 for D (5 bases). V gave up 5 bases and J gave up 5 bases, with 10 bases separating them. The CDR3 runs 12 residues. The germline V gene encodes CDR1 SGDLS and CDR2 YYNGEE. CDR3: CASRGGTTEAFF. The CDR3 region has the DNA TGTGCCAGCAGAGGAGGGACGACTGAAGCTTTCTTT.

The chain joins TRBV6-5 to TRBJ2-4; a weak D match, TRBD1 (7 bases). Germline CDR1 reads MNHEY; CDR2 reads SVGAGI. The CDR3 consists of 14 residues. Trimming left V 5 bases short and J 1 base short, with 9 bases between. The CDR3 sequence: CASSAGGAKNIQYF. The CDR3 DNA reads TGTGCCAGCAGTGCAGGGGGGGCCAAAAACATTCAGTACTTC.

This clone was picked up a small number of times. V usage is TRBV6-5 and J usage is TRBJ2-7; D is possibly TRBD1 (5 bases). V gave up 2 bases and J gave up 7 bases, with 6 bases separating them. The germline gives CDR1 MNHEY, CDR2 SVGAGI. This CDR3 has 11 amino acids. The CDR3 loop reads CASSYQGEQYF. CDR3 coding DNA: TGTGCCAGCAGTTACCAGGGTGAGCAGTACTTC.

This clone was detected a few times. CDR3 sequence (DNA): TGTGCCAGCTCACCACAGGGACTGAACTATGGCTACACCTTC. It translates to CASSPQGLNYGYTF. V usage is TRBV18 and J usage is TRBJ1-2; maybe TRBD1 (5 bases). Trimming shortened V by 1 base and J by 2 bases, and 8 bases separated the two germline ends. From germline, CDR1 is KGHSH and CDR2 LQKENI. The CDR3 spans 14 residues.

V is TRBV7-3 and J is TRBJ2-5, with 10 bases fitting TRBD1. Germline CDR1 SGHTA, CDR2 FQGTGA. The CDR3 consists of 15 residues. Trimming removed 5 bases from V and 5 bases from J; junction bases left unmatched: 8. CDR3 region: CASSVGDRGRETQYF. In nucleotides, the CDR3 is TGTGCCAGCAGCGTAGGGGACAGGGGAAGGGAGACCCAGTACTTC.

In this sample, this clone turned up a few times. The chain recombines TRBV4-1 with TRBJ2-1, with D unclear. This CDR3 is 13 amino acids long. The germline gives CDR1 MGHRA, CDR2 YSYEKL. Trimming took off 2 bases at V and 8 bases at J, with 10 bases between the two ends. CDR3 protein: CASSQPAGDEQFF. CDR3 sequence (DNA): TGCGCCAGCAGCCAACCCGCCGGAGATGAGCAGTTCTTC.

The J gene is TRBJ2-5, the V gene TRBV7-2, with a weak D call TRBD2 (5 bases). The germline V and J ends were trimmed by 2 bases and 5 bases, with 12 bases remaining between them. Germline assignment: CDR1 SGHTA and CDR2 FQGNSA. This CDR3 region has 14 residues. The CDR3 coding sequence is TGTGCCAGCAGCTTATACGGGGTCGGGGAGACCCAGTACTTC. It is translated as CASSLYGVGETQYF.

In its sample, this clone was seen a few times. This chain connects TRBV11-2 to TRBJ2-3; 11 bases are shared with TRBD1. The CDR3 runs 14 residues. J lost 5 bases, V lost 7 bases, and 5 bases had no gene match. The germline V gene has CDR1 SGHAT and CDR2 FQNNGV. The CDR3 loop reads CASNLGQGEDTQYF. Here the CDR3 DNA reads TGTGCCAGCAACCTGGGACAGGGGGAAGATACGCAGTATTTT.

This clone was counted a few times. The chain employs TRBV5-4 and TRBJ2-5, with D perhaps matching TRBD1 (6 bases). Trimming cost V 3 bases and J 1 base, with 10 bases left between them. The CDR3 sequence is 14 residues long. Germline CDR1 is SGHNT and CDR2 is YYREEE (reference sequence). CDR3 amino acids: CASSSGTSQETQYF. The CDR3 DNA sequence: TGTGCCAGCAGCTCCGGGACAAGCCAAGAGACCCAGTACTTC.

V is TRBV7-6 and J is TRBJ1-5, with unresolved D. V was shortened by 5 bases and J by 2 bases, with 10 bases between the two germline ends. The CDR3 is 14 amino acids. In germline, CDR1 is SGHVS, CDR2 FNYEAQ. CDR3 DNA sequence: TGTGCCAGCAGCCGCGGGCCAGGCAATCAGCCCCAGCATTTT. This gives the protein CASSRGPGNQPQHF. Full variable domain (outside the CDR3, taken from reference TRBV7-6 and TRBJ1-5): GAGVSQSPRYKVTKRGQDVALRCDPISGHVSLYWYRQALGQGPEFLTYFNYEAQQDKSGLPNDRFSAERPEGSISTLTIQRTEQRDSAMYRCASSRGPGNQPQHFGDGTRLSIL.

This chain uses TRBV6-5 with TRBJ2-2; D possibly corresponds to TRBD1 (6 bases). The CDR3 runs 13 residues. The V gene lost 5 bases and the J gene lost 5 bases, with 9 bases spanning the gap. Per the germline V gene, CDR1 is MNHEY and CDR2 is SVGAGI. The CDR3 DNA follows: TGTGCCAGCAGTAACAGGGTTACCGGGGAGCTGTTTTTT. It yields the protein CASSNRVTGELFF.

The chain employs TRBV20-1 and TRBJ1-1, with D perhaps matching TRBD1 (5 bases). Trimming shortened V by 3 bases and J by 11 bases, and 13 bases separated the two germline ends. Germline CDR1 is DFQATT and CDR2 is SNEGSKA (reference sequence). The CDR3 covers 11 residues. The CDR3: CSASAGPRAFF. Written as DNA, the CDR3 is TGCAGTGCTAGCGCAGGGCCTCGCGCTTTCTTT.

The chain links TRBV30 to TRBJ1-1, with a tentative D call TRBD1 (6 bases). Trimming removed 2 bases from V and 1 base from J, with 17 bases in between. Germline loops: CDR1 GTSNPN, CDR2 SVGIG (reference sequence). The CDR3 spans 16 residues. The CDR3 DNA reads TGTGCCTGGAGTCCGCTGGACAGCCTCAGGAACACTGAAGCTTTCTTT. Translated, it gives CAWSPLDSLRNTEAFF.

This clone has a handful of counts. The chain recombines TRBV27 with TRBJ1-4; TRBD1 aligns across 7 bases. Trimming removed 3 bases from V and 7 bases from J; junction bases left unmatched: 8. This CDR3 has 15 residues. Per the germline V gene, CDR1 is MNHEY and CDR2 is SMNVEV (reference sequence). CDR3: CASSFGGQRSEKLFF. The CDR3 DNA sequence: TGTGCCAGCAGTTTCGGGGGACAGAGGAGTGAAAAACTGTTTTTT.

A few counts support this clone. The chain has TRBV7-8 and TRBJ1-4; TRBD1 matches at 9 bases. Germline-derived CDR1 and CDR2 are SGHVS and FQNEAQ. Losses at the gene ends were 5 bases for V and 8 bases for J; bases not matched to a gene: 12. CDR3 length equals 16 residues. CDR3 protein: CASSAQRDRDLEKLFF. CDR3 DNA sequence: TGTGCCAGCAGCGCGCAACGGGACAGGGATTTAGAAAAACTGTTTTTT.

CDR3 region: CARRQGAREKLFF. CDR3 bases: TGTGCCAGACGACAGGGGGCAAGGGAAAAACTGTTTTTT. The chain is built from TRBV28 and TRBJ1-4, with TRBD1 identical over 10 bases. The CDR3 consists of 13 residues. Germline V gene sequence: CDR1 MDHEN, CDR2 SYDVKM. The junction had 6 bases not matched to a gene; V was cut back by 9 bases and J by 8 bases.

The CDR3 sequence: CASSLTTETGELFF. The CDR3 DNA reads TGCGCCAGCAGCTTAACGACAGAGACCGGGGAGCTGTTTTTT. V and J are TRBV5-1 and TRBJ2-2; TRBD1 is a possible D gene (5 bases). V lost 2 bases and J 5 bases, leaving 10 bases between the germline ends. This CDR3 is built from 14 residues. Per the germline V gene, CDR1 is SGHRS and CDR2 is YFSETQ.

This clone was detected only a few times. This chain links TRBV5-4 with TRBJ1-2; tentatively, D is TRBD1 (5 bases). CDR3 size: 13 residues. The V and J ends lost 0 bases and 4 bases respectively, with 7 bases between them. Per germline, CDR1 SGHNT and CDR2 YYREEE (reference sequence). As DNA, the CDR3 is TGTGCCAGCAGCTTGGACAGGTTCTATGGCTACACCTTC. This codes for CASSLDRFYGYTF. Full variable domain (missing parts from reference TRBV5-4 and TRBJ1-2): ETGVTQSPTHLIKTRGQQVTLRCSSQSGHNTVSWYQQALGQGPQFIFQYYREEENGRGNFPPRFSGLQFPNYSSELNVNALELDDSALYLCASSLDRFYGYTFGSGTRLTVV.

V gene TRBV25-1 combines with J gene TRBJ2-3; no reliable D call. This CDR3 contains 13 residues. Germline CDR1 reads MGHDK; CDR2 reads SYGVNS. Trimming stripped 0 bases from V and 11 bases from J, with 12 bases between. The CDR3 is CASSEYTAAWQYF. As DNA, the CDR3 is TGTGCCAGCAGTGAATATACGGCGGCATGGCAGTATTTT.

The chain links TRBV7-9 to TRBJ1-2; a possible D gene is TRBD1 (6 bases). V lost 2 bases to trimming and J lost 7 bases, with 11 bases between them. CDR1 is SEHNR, CDR2 FQNEAQ, per germline (reference sequence). There are 13 residues in the CDR3. For the CDR3, the DNA is TGTGCCAGCAGCTTATACAGGGAAGCTGGCTACACCTTC. It specifies CASSLYREAGYTF. The full variable domain, rest sourced from reference TRBV7-9 and TRBJ1-2, is DTGVSQNPRHKITKRGQNVTFRCDPISEHNRLYWYRQTLGQGPEFLTYFQNEAQLEKSRLLSDRFSAERPKGSFSTLEIQRTEQGDSAMYLCASSLYREAGYTFGSGTRLTVV.

The chain uses TRBV25-1 and TRBJ1-4; unclear D gene. Germline lookup yields CDR1 MGHDK and CDR2 SYGVNS. This CDR3 spans 15 amino acids. Trimming left V 3 bases short and J 6 bases short, with 14 bases between. The CDR3, as DNA: TGTGCCAGCAGTGATATGAGAGGGAGGGATGAAAAACTGTTTTTT. Residues: CASSDMRGRDEKLFF.

The chain joins TRBV15 to TRBJ1-4; D unclear. CDR3 length equals 15 residues. Germline V lookup: CDR1 LNHNV, CDR2 YYDKDF (reference sequence). V was pared by 4 bases and J by 6 bases, with 15 bases between. CDR3 in amino acids: CATSTLGWADEKLFF. CDR3 coding DNA: TGTGCCACCAGCACCCTCGGTTGGGCCGATGAAAAACTGTTTTTT.

The chain is built from TRBV18 and TRBJ2-4; 8 bases fit TRBD1. CDR1 is KGHSH and CDR2 is LQKENI in the germline V gene. V shed 5 bases, J shed 1 base, and the junction held 7 bases outside the gene matches. This CDR3 spans 16 amino acids. CDR3 protein: CASSMRTGSAKNIQYF. In nucleotides, the CDR3 is TGTGCCAGCTCAATGCGGACAGGGTCGGCCAAAAACATTCAGTACTTC.